This T cell receptor beta chain originates from a study of blood T cell repertoires in COVID-19. Study-wide background: Specimens from acute and convalescent COVID-19 originated in the United States, Italy and Spain. Sources were T cells, B-cell-depleted T cells, or PBMCs; the material itself was cDNA or gDNA.

The study counted Cohort 3 donors as recovered given two negative PCRs, clearance, or symptom resolution. J gave up 1 base and V 4 bases, and 3 bases lay outside the gene matches. Per the germline V gene, CDR1 is LNHDA and CDR2 is SQIVND (reference sequence). The CDR3 has 16 residues. The method was immunoSEQ multiplex PCR; TCRdb's version includes in-frame clones alone and lacks a portion of them. The sample has fewer than 250,000 clones, nearly 90% seen once. What was sequenced was PBMCs or T cells enriched from blood (not recorded which). The chain recombines TRBV19 with TRBJ2-3, with 12 positions matching TRBD2. The TCR sequence derives from a young man who had recovered from COVID-19. The CDR3 nucleotides read TGTGCCAGTAGTACTAGCGGGGGGGCGGGCACAGATACGCAGTATTTT. The encoded protein is CASSTSGGAGTDTQYF.